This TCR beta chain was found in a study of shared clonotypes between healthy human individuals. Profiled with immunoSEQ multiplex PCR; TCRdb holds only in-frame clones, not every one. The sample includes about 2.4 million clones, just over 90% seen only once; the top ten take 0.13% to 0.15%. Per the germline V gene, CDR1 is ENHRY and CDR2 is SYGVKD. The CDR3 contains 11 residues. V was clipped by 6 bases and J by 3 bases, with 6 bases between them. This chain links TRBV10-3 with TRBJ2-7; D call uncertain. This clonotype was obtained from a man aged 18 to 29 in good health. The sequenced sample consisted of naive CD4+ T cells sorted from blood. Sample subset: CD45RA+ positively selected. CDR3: CAISHNYEQYF. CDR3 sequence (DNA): TGTGCCATCAGCCATAACTACGAGCAGTACTTC.